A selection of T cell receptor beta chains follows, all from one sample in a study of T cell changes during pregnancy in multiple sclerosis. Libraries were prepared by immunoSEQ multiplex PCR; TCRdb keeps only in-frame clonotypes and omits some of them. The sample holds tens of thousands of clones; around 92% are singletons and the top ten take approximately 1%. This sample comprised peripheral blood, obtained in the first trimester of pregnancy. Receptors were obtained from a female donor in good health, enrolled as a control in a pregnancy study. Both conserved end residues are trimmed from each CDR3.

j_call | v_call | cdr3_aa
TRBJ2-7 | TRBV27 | ANQSGLRPSGEQY
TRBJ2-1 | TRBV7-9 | ASSPGENEQF
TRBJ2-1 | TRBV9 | ASSVATREGHFNEQF
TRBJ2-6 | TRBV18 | ASSGSRNGANVLT
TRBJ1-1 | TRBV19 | ASSTIDRTQAF
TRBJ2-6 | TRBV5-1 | ASHPGTGPSGANVLT
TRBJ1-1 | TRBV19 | ASTPPRTGGMNTEAF
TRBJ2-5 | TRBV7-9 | ASSLAGLAQETQY
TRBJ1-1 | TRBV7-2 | ASSVTGGTEAF
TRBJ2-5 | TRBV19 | ASSIPPGGRETQY
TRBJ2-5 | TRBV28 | ASSSPTGEETQY
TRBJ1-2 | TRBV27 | ASSPGPYGYT
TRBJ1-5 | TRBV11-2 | ASSLGVAGNQPQH
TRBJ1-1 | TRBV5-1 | ASSFPGGGTEAF
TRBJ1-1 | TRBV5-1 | ASSLYRAGNTEAF
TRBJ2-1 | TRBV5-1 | ATSGTDYNEQF
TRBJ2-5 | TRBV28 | ASRGGGGRGETQY
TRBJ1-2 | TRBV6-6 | ASSYSRGTYGYT
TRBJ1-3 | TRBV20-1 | MGSSGNTIY
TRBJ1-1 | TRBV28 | ASSSPGSANTEAF
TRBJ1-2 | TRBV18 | ASSPRGTGLLANYGYT
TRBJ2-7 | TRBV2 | ASLGPSGEQY
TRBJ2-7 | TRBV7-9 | ASSKDRAYEQY
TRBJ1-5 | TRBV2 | ASRGQYPNQPQH
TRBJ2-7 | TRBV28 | ASSFMRGPYEQY
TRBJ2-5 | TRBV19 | ASSEDREETQY
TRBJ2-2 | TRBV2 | ASSELRLAGVYTGELF
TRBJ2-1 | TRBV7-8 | ASSVDRKNEQF
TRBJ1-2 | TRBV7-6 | ASSLETGGTGGYT
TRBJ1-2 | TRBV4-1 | ASSQPTGRRINYGYT
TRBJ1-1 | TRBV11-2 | ASSLYGGDTEAF
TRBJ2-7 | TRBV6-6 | ASSYDRVQPEQY
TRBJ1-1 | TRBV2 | ASTRRQDTEAF
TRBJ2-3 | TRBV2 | ASSPGTSATDTQY
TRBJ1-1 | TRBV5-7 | ATGRGHTEAF
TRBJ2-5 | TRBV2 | ASGGARETQY
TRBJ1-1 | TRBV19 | ASRAQGRSAEAF
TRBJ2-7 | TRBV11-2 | ASRRGLSSYEQY
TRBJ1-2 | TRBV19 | ATRLSYGYT
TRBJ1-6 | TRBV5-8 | ASSSGTVNNSPLH
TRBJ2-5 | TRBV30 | AGGVRGETQY
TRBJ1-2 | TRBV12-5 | ASALGGYDGYT
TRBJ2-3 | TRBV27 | ASSRAGTTDTQY
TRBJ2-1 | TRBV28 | ASHSGTESNEQF
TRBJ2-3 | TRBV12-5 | ASGTPGTGQDTQY
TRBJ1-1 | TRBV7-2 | ASSPTGEAF
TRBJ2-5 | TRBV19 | ASSIARLRERQETQY
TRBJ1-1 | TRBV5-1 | ASSLVAGPAF
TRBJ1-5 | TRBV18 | ASSPPISRGNQPQH
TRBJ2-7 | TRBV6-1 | ASIRQTGRSYEQY
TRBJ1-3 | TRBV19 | ASSTTRRDTIY
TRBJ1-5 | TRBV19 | ASSIGQGRGYSNQPQH
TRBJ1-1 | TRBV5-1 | ASSSGTSVLEAF
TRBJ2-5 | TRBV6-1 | AGGIGGWETQY
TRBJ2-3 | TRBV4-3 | ASSQETLAGADTQY
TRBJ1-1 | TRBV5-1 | ASSPGGTGRGVAEAF
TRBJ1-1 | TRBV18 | ASSPRDSLNTEAF